The 27 T cell receptor beta chains below all came from one sample that was sequenced in a study of blood T cell repertoires in COVID-19 (dated by TCRdb to the early 2020s). Libraries were prepared through the immunoSEQ multiplex PCR assay. TCRdb re-hosts the immuneACCESS table, in-frame sequences only. Its copies lack some clones; in the studies checked, an unresolved V gene accounts for under half of them, and the cause for the rest is not known. This sample lists roughly 220,000 clones; roughly 88% were detected once. Of the sample, roughly 14% falls within the top ten clones. Material: PBMCs or T cells enriched from blood (not recorded which). Receptors were obtained from a woman aged 50 to 65 with acute COVID-19.

The chain joins TRBV19 to TRBJ2-2; no reliable D call. The ends were cut back, 4 bases at V and 6 bases at J, with 6 bases in the middle. The CDR3 totals 12 residues. Looked up from germline, CDR1 is LNHDA and CDR2 is SQIVND (reference sequence). The chain's CDR3 is CASSTPAGELFF. CDR3 in DNA: TGTGCCAGTAGTACCCCCGCCGGGGAGCTGTTTTTT.

The chain links TRBV5-4 to TRBJ2-3; tentative D call: TRBD1 (6 bases). Germline-derived CDR1 and CDR2 are SGHNT and YYREEE (reference sequence). Trimming took off 4 bases at V and 4 bases at J, with 16 bases between the two ends. CDR3 length: 15 amino acids. The CDR3 region is CASSPLRGNPDTQYF. The DNA for the CDR3 is TGTGCCAGCAGCCCCCTCAGGGGAAATCCAGATACGCAGTATTTT.

This chain joins TRBV18 and TRBJ2-5, with TRBD1 matching over 7 bases. Germline V lookup: CDR1 KGHSH, CDR2 LQKENI. Trimming cost V 8 bases and J 2 bases; bases outside gene matches: 8. There are 14 residues in the CDR3. CDR3 DNA: TGTGCCAGCGCAGCAGGGGGTGCGCAAGAGACCCAGTACTTC. Translating it yields CASAAGGAQETQYF. The full variable domain, rest sourced from reference TRBV18 and TRBJ2-5, is NAGVMQNPRHLVRRRGQEARLRCSPMKGHSHVYWYRQLPEEGLKFMVYLQKENIIDESGMPKERFSAEFPKEGPSILRIQQVVRGDSAAYFCASAAGGAQETQYFGPGTRLLVL.

This chain joins TRBV11-2 and TRBJ2-5; TRBD2 might be the D (6 bases). The germline gives CDR1 SGHAT, CDR2 FQNNGV. V was cut by 6 bases and J by 5 bases, with 22 bases left in between. This CDR3 is 16 amino acids long. As DNA, the CDR3 is TGTGCCAGCAGAGATAGGCGGGGCAGGGTCGTTGAGACCCAGTACTTC. Translation gives CASRDRRGRVVETQYF.

V is TRBV19 and J is TRBJ2-1, with a tentative D call TRBD1 (5 bases). Per the germline V gene, CDR1 is LNHDA and CDR2 is SQIVND (reference sequence). There are 15 residues in the CDR3. V lost 6 bases and J lost 0, with 12 bases in between. In DNA form, the CDR3 reads TGTGCCAGTAGGACCGACAGAAGCTCCTACAATGAGCAGTTCTTC. Residues: CASRTDRSSYNEQFF.

CDR3 bases: TGTGCCAGCCCCCCTAGCGGGAGTACCTACAATGAGCAGTTCTTC. As protein: CASPPSGSTYNEQFF. The chain is built from TRBV28 and TRBJ2-1; 10 bases fit TRBD2. In germline, CDR1 is MDHEN, CDR2 SYDVKM. The CDR3 loop spans 15 amino acids. V gave up 8 bases and J gave up 2 bases; unmatched junction bases: 6.

V is TRBV18 and J is TRBJ1-1; TRBD1 matches at 9 bases. From germline, CDR1 is KGHSH and CDR2 LQKENI. The V and J ends lost 3 bases and 3 bases, in that order; junction bases with no gene match: 5. The CDR3 totals 15 residues. The CDR3 sequence is CASSPRTGADTEAFF. The CDR3 DNA reads as TGTGCCAGCTCACCGAGGACAGGGGCGGACACTGAAGCTTTCTTT.

The chain couples TRBV6-5 to TRBJ1-2; 9 bases are shared with TRBD1. The CDR3 runs 15 residues. The junction had 9 bases not matched to a gene; V was cut back by 6 bases and J by 4 bases. Per germline, CDR1 MNHEY and CDR2 SVGAGI. CDR3: CASRGPGQGAYGYTF. CDR3 in DNA: TGTGCCAGCAGGGGGCCGGGACAGGGTGCCTATGGCTACACCTTC.

The chain links TRBV7-8 to TRBJ2-7; 7 nucleotides agree with TRBD1. The CDR3 loop spans 17 amino acids. With V trimmed by 1 base and J by 4 bases, 13 bases remained unmatched. CDR1 is SGHVS, CDR2 FQNEAQ, per germline. This chain's CDR3 is CASSLVRGQPGPYEQYF. DNA for the CDR3: TGTGCCAGCAGCTTAGTGAGGGGACAGCCTGGCCCTTACGAGCAGTACTTC.

J is TRBJ1-3 and V is TRBV9; the D is unclear. V lost 4 bases and J lost 0, with 17 bases in between. The CDR3 covers 17 residues. Germline V gene data show CDR1 as SGDLS and CDR2 as YYNGEE. CDR3 in DNA: TGTGCCAGCAGCCCCCAGGTCACGGCAAGCTCTGGAAACACCATATATTTT. It encodes CASSPQVTASSGNTIYF.

As concerns this clone: At one of its ends the junction is not consistent with the germline gene, which may arise from a read error. The V gene is TRBV7-7, the J gene TRBJ2-5; D gene ambiguous. CDR3 length: 12 amino acids. Germline V gene data show CDR1 as SSHAT and CDR2 as FNYEAQ (reference sequence). This CDR3 reads CASSFTGETQYF. As DNA, the CDR3 is TGTGCTAGCAGCTTCACCGGTGAGACCCAGTACTTC.

This clone occurred once. V gene TRBV5-6 combines with J gene TRBJ2-7; TRBD1 matches at 8 bases. This CDR3 has 15 amino acids. Unmatched junction bases numbered 6, after V lost 0 bases and J lost 4 bases. Germline assignment: CDR1 SGHDT and CDR2 YYEEEE. CDR3 sequence reads: CASSLVPGGGYEQYF. CDR3 in DNA: TGTGCCAGCAGCTTGGTCCCAGGGGGCGGGTACGAGCAGTACTTC. Filled out from reference TRBV5-6 and TRBJ2-7, the complete variable domain reads DAGVTQSPTHLIKTRGQQVTLRCSPKSGHDTVSWYQQALGQGPQFIFQYYEEEERQRGNFPDRFSGHQFPNYSSELNVNALLLGDSALYLCASSLVPGGGYEQYFGPGTRLTVT.

This rearrangement joins TRBV11-3 to TRBJ1-2; 8 positions agree with TRBD1. V shed 4 bases and J 4 bases; nucleotides not matched to a gene: 2. The CDR3 has 13 residues. Germline CDR1 SGHNT, CDR2 YENEEA. The CDR3 region is CASSSGQGYGYTF. In DNA form, the CDR3 reads TGTGCCAGCAGCTCAGGACAGGGCTATGGCTACACCTTC.

This chain links TRBV19 with TRBJ2-2, with 9 bases fitting TRBD1. This CDR3 has 15 amino acids. Germline V lookup: CDR1 LNHDA, CDR2 SQIVND (reference sequence). V shed 5 bases and J 5 bases; nucleotides not matched to a gene: 6. CDR3 residues: CASSGDRGITGELFF. The CDR3, as DNA: TGTGCCAGTAGTGGAGACAGGGGGATTACCGGGGAGCTGTTTTTT.

The V gene is TRBV12-3 or TRBV12-4, the J gene TRBJ2-2; weak D call: TRBD2 (5 bases). Trimming left V 5 bases short and J 8 bases short, with 12 bases between. CDR3 size: 13 residues. The CDR3 loop reads CASSGRLWGELFF. CDR3 nucleotide sequence: TGTGCCAGCAGTGGACGACTATGGGGGGAGCTGTTTTTT.

The gene calls are TRBV24-1 and TRBJ1-1, with TRBD1 identical over 7 bases. Trimming cost V 3 bases and J 4 bases; bases outside gene matches: 7. Germline values: CDR1 KGHDR, CDR2 SFDVKD. The CDR3 is 15 residues long. CDR3 protein: CATSDPTAGGTEAFF. In nucleotides, the CDR3 is TGTGCCACCAGTGATCCGACCGCAGGGGGCACTGAAGCTTTCTTT.

The chain recombines TRBV4-2 with TRBJ1-1; the D is unclear. V lost 0 bases to trimming and J lost 1 base, with 9 bases between them. The CDR3 is made up of 15 amino acids. Germline values: CDR1 LGHNA, CDR2 YNFKEQ. In nucleotides, the CDR3 is TGTGCCAGCAGCCAAGATTGGGGAGGGAACACTGAAGCTTTCTTT. Residues: CASSQDWGGNTEAFF.

The chain links TRBV27 to TRBJ2-3; TRBD2 matches at 9 bases. Germline-derived CDR1 and CDR2 are MNHEY and SMNVEV (reference sequence). The CDR3 sequence is 15 residues long. After removal of 5 bases from V and 2 bases from J, the junction contained 5 bases not matched to a gene. The CDR3 loop reads CASSTRLAATDTQYF. In DNA form, the CDR3 reads TGTGCCAGCAGTACCCGACTAGCGGCCACAGATACGCAGTATTTT.

V and J are TRBV5-1 and TRBJ1-1; maybe TRBD1 (5 bases). V shed 3 bases and J shed 1 base, with 13 bases lying between them. The CDR3 sequence is 15 residues long. Germline CDR1 SGHRS, CDR2 YFSETQ. In DNA form, the CDR3 reads TGCGCCAGCAGCTGGCGGGGCGCGGGGAACACTGAAGCTTTCTTT. It translates to CASSWRGAGNTEAFF.

V usage is TRBV7-3 and J usage is TRBJ2-1, with 10 bases matching TRBD2. This CDR3 region has 15 residues. V lost 5 bases and J lost 5; bases outside the gene matches: 6. The germline V gene has CDR1 SGHTA and CDR2 FQGTGA. The CDR3 DNA is TGTGCCAGCAGCGCGACTAGCGGGCCTAACAATGAGCAGTTCTTC. This translates into CASSATSGPNNEQFF.

The chain employs TRBV12-3 or TRBV12-4 and TRBJ1-5; unclear D gene. The V end was cut by 3 bases, the J end by 4 bases, with 7 bases between. This CDR3 comprises 13 residues. CDR3 loop: CASSFRRNQPQHF. The CDR3 region has the DNA TGTGCCAGCAGTTTCCGCAGAAATCAGCCCCAGCATTTT.

The rearrangement uses TRBV2 and TRBJ2-7; 10 bases match TRBD2. The CDR3 extends over 15 amino acids. Looked up from germline, CDR1 is SNHLY and CDR2 is FYNNEI. After removal of 3 bases from V and 5 bases from J, the junction contained 7 bases not matched to a gene. The CDR3 DNA follows: TGTGCCAGCAGTGACGGGGGGACTAGCGAAAACGAGCAGTACTTC. It encodes CASSDGGTSENEQYF.

The table lists this clone with a count of one. The chain joins TRBV3-1 (or the pseudogene TRBV3-2) to TRBJ2-7, with 13 bases aligning to TRBD2. V shed 3 bases and J 6 bases; nucleotides not matched to a gene: 14. Per the germline V gene, CDR1 is LGHDT and CDR2 is YNNKEL (reference sequence). This CDR3 comprises 18 residues. The CDR3 here is CASSQKLAGGPAGREQYF. CDR3 nucleotides: TGTGCCAGCAGCCAGAAACTAGCGGGAGGGCCGGCTGGTCGCGAGCAGTACTTC.

The gene calls are TRBV14 and TRBJ1-1, with TRBD1 identical over 7 bases. Germline-derived CDR1 and CDR2 are SGHDN and FVKESK. The CDR3 totals 14 residues. The trim removed 4 bases at V and 4 bases at J, leaving 6 bases unmatched. The CDR3 spells CASSPMTGSTEAFF. In DNA, the CDR3 is TGTGCCAGCAGCCCTATGACAGGGAGCACTGAAGCTTTCTTT.

This clone has just one count. In nucleotides, the CDR3 is TGTGCCAGTAGTAGCGAAGCGTATAGCAATCAGCCCCAGCATTTT. Translation: CASSSEAYSNQPQHF. The V call is TRBV19, the J call TRBJ1-5; D unresolved. There are 15 residues in the CDR3. Germline V gene data show CDR1 as LNHDA and CDR2 as SQIVND (reference sequence). Trimming shortened V by 4 bases and J by 0 bases, and 10 bases separated the two germline ends.

V gene TRBV9 combines with J gene TRBJ2-2; the match to TRBD1 covers 7 bases. The germline CDR1 and CDR2 sequences are SGDLS and YYNGEE. The CDR3 runs 16 residues. The J segment lost 4 bases and the V segment lost 4 bases, leaving 10 bases of the junction unmatched. For the CDR3, the DNA is TGTGCCAGCAGCCCCCGGGACAGAGGGGGCACCGGGGAGCTGTTTTTT. Residues: CASSPRDRGGTGELFF.

The V call is TRBV15, the J call TRBJ1-4; D gene unclear. CDR1 and CDR2 (germline): LNHNV, YYDKDF (reference sequence). The V gene lost 1 base and the J gene lost 4 bases, with 7 bases spanning the gap. The CDR3 spans 14 residues. The CDR3 region has the DNA TGTGCCACCAGCAGAGTGGAGGTTAATGAAAAACTGTTTTTT. Translated: CATSRVEVNEKLFF.